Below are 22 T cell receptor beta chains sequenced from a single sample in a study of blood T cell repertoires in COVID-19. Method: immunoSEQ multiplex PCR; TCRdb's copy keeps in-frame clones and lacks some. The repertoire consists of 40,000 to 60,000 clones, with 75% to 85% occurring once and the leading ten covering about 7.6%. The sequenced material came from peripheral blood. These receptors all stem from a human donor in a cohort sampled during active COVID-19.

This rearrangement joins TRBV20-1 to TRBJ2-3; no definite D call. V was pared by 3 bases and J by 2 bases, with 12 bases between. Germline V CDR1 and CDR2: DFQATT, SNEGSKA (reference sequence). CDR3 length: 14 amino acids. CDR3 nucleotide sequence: TGCAGTGCTAGTGGGTCTCCTAACACAGATACGCAGTATTTT. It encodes CSASGSPNTDTQYF.

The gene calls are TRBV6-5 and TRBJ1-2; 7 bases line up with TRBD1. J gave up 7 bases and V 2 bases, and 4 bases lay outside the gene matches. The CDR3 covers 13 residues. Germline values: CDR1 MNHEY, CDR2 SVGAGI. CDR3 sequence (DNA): TGTGCCAGCAGTTACGACAGGGTCTCTGGCTACACCTTC. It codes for CASSYDRVSGYTF.

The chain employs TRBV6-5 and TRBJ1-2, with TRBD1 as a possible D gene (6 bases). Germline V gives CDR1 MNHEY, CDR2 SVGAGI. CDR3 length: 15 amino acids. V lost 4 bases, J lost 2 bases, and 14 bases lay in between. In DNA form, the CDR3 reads TGTGCCAGCAGTTCCTTCACAGGGCGCAACTATGGCTACACCTTC. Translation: CASSSFTGRNYGYTF.

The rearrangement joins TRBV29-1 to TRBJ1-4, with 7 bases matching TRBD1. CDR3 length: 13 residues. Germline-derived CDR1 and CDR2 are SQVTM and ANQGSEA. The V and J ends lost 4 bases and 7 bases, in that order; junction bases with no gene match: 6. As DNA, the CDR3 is TGCAGCGTTGGGTACAGGGGAGCTGAAAAACTGTTTTTT. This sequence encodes CSVGYRGAEKLFF.

In DNA form, the CDR3 reads TGTGCCAGCAGCTACCTCGGACAGGGGAAAGATGGTGGTGGCTACACCTTC. It is translated as CASSYLGQGKDGGGYTF. The genes are TRBV7-9 and TRBJ1-2, with 9 bases aligning to TRBD1. The CDR3 consists of 17 residues. In germline, CDR1 is SEHNR, CDR2 FQNEAQ (reference sequence). With V trimmed by 4 bases and J by 7 bases, 16 bases remained unmatched.

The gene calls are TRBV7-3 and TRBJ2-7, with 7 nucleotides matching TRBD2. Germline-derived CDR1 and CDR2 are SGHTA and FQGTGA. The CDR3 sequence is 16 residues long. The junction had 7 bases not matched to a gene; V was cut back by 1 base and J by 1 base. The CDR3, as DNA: TGTGCCAGCAGCTTAAAGGGCGGGAGTGCATCCTACGAGCAGTACTTC. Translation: CASSLKGGSASYEQYF.

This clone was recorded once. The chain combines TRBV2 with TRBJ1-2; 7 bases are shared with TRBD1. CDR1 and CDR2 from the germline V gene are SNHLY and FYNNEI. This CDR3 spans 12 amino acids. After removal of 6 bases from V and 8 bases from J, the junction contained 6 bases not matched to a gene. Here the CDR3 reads CASSGQGQGYTF. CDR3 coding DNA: TGTGCCAGCAGCGGCCAGGGACAGGGCTACACCTTC. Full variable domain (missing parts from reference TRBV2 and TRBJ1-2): EPEVTQTPSHQVTQMGQEVILRCVPISNHLYFYWYRQILGQKVEFLVSFYNNEISEKSEIFDDQFSVERPDGSNFTLKIRSTKLEDSAMYFCASSGQGQGYTFGSGTRLTVV.

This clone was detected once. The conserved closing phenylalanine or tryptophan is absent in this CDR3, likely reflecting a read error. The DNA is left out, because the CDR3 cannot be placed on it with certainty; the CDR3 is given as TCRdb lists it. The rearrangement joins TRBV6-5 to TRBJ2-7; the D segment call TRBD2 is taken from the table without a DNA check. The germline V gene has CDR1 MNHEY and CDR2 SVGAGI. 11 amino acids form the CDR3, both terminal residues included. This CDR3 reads CASSWPRGGRL.

CDR3 amino acids: CAWKQREFEQYF. The CDR3 nucleotides are TGTGCCTGGAAGCAGCGGGAGTTTGAGCAGTACTTC. V gene TRBV30 combines with J gene TRBJ2-7; 8 bases are a match to TRBD2. CDR1 is GTSNPN, CDR2 SVGIG, per germline (reference sequence). V was pared by 4 bases and J by 7 bases, with 6 bases of the junction left unmatched. The CDR3 spans 12 residues.

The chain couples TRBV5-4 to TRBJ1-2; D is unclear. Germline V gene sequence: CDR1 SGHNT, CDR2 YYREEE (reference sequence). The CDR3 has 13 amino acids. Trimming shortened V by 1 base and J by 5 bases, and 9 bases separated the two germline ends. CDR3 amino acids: CASSLPGEYGYTF. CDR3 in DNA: TGTGCCAGCAGCTTGCCCGGGGAGTATGGCTACACCTTC.

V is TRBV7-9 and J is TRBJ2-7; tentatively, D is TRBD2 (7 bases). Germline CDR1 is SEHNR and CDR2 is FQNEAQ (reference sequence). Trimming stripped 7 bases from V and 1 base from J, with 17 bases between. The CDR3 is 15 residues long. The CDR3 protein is CASTFQRGGSYEQYF. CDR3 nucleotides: TGTGCCAGCACCTTTCAAAGGGGGGGTTCCTACGAGCAGTACTTC.

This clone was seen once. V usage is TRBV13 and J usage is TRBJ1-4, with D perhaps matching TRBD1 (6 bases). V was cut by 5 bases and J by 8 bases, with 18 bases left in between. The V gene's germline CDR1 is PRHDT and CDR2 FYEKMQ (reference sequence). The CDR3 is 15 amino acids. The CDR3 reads CASSPGGQRGEKLFF. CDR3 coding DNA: TGTGCCAGCAGCCCCGGGGGGCAGAGGGGAGAAAAACTGTTTTTT.

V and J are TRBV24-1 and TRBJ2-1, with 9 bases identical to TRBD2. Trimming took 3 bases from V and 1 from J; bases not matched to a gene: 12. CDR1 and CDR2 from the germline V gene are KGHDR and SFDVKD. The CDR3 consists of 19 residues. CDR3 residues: CATSDPRTSAIASYNEQFF. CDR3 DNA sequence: TGTGCCACCAGTGATCCGAGGACTAGCGCGATTGCATCCTACAATGAGCAGTTCTTC.

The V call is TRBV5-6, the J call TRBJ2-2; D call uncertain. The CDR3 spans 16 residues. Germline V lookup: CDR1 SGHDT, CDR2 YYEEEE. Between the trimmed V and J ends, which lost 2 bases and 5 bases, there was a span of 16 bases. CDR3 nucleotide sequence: TGTGCCAGCAGCTTTCTGGCGGAAAGGTATACCGGGGAGCTGTTTTTT. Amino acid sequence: CASSFLAERYTGELFF. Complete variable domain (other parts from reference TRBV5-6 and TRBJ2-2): DAGVTQSPTHLIKTRGQQVTLRCSPKSGHDTVSWYQQALGQGPQFIFQYYEEEERQRGNFPDRFSGHQFPNYSSELNVNALLLGDSALYLCASSFLAERYTGELFFGEGSRLTVL.

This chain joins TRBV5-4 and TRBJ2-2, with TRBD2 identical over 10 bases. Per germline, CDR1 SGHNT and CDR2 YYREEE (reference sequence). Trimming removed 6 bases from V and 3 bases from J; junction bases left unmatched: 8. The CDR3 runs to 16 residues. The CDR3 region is CASKLGLAGDTGELFF. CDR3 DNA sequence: TGTGCCAGCAAGCTAGGGCTAGCGGGAGACACCGGGGAGCTGTTTTTT.

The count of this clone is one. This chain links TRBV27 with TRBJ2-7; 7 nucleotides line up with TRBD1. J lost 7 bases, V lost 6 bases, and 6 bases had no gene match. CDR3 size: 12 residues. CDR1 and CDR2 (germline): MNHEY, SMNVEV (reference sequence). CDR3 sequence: CASRDRSREQYF. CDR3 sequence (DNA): TGTGCCAGCAGGGACAGGTCCAGGGAGCAGTACTTC.

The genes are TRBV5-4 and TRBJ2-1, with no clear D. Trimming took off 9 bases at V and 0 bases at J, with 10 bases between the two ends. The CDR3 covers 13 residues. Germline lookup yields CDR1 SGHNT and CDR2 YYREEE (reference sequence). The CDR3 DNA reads TGTGCCACGCGGAGACCCTCCTACAATGAGCAGTTCTTC. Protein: CATRRPSYNEQFF.

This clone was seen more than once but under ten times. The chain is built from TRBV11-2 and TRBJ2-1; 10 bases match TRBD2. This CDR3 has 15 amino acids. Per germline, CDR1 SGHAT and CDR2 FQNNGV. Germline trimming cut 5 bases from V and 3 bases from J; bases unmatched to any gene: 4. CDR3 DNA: TGTGCCAGCAGCGCTCTAGCGGGAGACTACAATGAGCAGTTCTTC. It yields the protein CASSALAGDYNEQFF.

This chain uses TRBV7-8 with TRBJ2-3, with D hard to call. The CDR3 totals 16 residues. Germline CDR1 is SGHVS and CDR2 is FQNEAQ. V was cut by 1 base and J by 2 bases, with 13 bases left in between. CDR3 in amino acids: CASSLGVAATTDTQYF. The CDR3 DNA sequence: TGTGCCAGCAGCTTAGGGGTAGCAGCGACCACAGATACGCAGTATTTT.

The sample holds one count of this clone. The DNA of the CDR3 is TGTGCCTGGAGTGTACGGGAAGAGACCCAGTACTTC. As protein: CAWSVREETQYF. The chain carries TRBV30 and TRBJ2-5; no clear D. CDR1 is GTSNPN and CDR2 is SVGIG in the germline V gene (reference sequence). Trimming left V 0 bases short and J 3 bases short, with 5 bases between. The CDR3 totals 12 residues.

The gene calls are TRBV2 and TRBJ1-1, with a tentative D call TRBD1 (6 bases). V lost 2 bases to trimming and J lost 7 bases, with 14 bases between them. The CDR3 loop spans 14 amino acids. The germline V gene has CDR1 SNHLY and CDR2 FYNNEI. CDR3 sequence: CASSERGAVGEAFF. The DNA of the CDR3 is TGTGCCAGCAGTGAACGGGGGGCGGTTGGTGAAGCTTTCTTT.

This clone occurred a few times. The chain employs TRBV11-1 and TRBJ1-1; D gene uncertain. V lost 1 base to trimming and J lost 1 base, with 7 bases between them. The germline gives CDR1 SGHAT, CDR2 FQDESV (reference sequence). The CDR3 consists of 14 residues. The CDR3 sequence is CASSLGRENTEAFF. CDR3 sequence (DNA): TGTGCCAGCAGCTTAGGGCGGGAGAACACTGAAGCTTTCTTT.